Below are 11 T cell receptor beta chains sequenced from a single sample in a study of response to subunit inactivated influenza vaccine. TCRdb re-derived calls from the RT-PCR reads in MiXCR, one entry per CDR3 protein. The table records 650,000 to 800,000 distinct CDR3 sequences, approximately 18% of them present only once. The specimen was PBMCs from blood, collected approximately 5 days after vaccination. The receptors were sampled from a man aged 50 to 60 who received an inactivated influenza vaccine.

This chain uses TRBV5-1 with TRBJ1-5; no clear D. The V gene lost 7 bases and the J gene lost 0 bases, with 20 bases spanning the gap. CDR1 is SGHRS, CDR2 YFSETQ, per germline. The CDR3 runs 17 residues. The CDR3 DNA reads TGCGCCAGCTCCCCGGTACCACCGACAAGTAGCAATCAGCCCCAGCATTTT. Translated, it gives CASSPVPPTSSNQPQHF.

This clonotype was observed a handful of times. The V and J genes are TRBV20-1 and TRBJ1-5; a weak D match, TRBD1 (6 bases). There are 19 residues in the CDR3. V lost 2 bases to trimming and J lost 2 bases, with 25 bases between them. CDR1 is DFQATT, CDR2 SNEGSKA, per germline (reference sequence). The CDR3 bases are TGCAGTGCTAGACCTCCACCGACAGGCGCCGTAGGGCGCAATCAGCCCCAGCATTTT. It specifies CSARPPPTGAVGRNQPQHF.

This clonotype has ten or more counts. The CDR3 loop reads CASSYYRAHGTTNSPLHF. The CDR3 region has the DNA TGTGCCAGCAGTTATTACCGGGCGCACGGGACAACTAATTCACCCCTCCACTTT. The chain carries TRBV6-5 and TRBJ1-6; TRBD1 is a possible D gene (6 bases). Trimming left V 3 bases short and J 6 bases short, with 21 bases between. There are 18 residues in the CDR3. CDR1 is MNHEY, CDR2 SVGAGI, per germline.

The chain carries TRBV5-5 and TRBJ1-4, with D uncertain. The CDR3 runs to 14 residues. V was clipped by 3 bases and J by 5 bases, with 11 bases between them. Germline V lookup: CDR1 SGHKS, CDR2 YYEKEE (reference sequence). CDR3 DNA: TGTGCCAGCAGCTCGGGAGCTCTGAATGAAAAACTGTTTTTT. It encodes CASSSGALNEKLFF.

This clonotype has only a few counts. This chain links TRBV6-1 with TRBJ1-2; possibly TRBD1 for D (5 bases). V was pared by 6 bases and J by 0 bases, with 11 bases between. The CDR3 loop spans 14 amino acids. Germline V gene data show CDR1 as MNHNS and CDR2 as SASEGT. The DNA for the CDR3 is TGTGCCAGCAGGGCCGGGGCAACTAACTATGGCTACACCTTC. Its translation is CASRAGATNYGYTF.

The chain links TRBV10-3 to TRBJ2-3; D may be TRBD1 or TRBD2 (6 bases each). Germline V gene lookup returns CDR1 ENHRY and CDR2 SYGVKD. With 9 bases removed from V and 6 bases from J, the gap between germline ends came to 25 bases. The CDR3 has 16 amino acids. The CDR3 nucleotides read TGTGCCATTTCCGGCTTGGTAGGGGGGAGTTTGGATACGCAGTATTTT. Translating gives CAISGLVGGSLDTQYF.

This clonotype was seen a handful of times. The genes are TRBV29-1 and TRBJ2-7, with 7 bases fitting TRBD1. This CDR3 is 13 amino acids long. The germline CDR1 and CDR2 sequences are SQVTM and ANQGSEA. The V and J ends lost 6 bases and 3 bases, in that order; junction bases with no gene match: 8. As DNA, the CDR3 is TGCAGCGTAATAAGACAGGGAGACTACGAGCAGTACTTC. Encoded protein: CSVIRQGDYEQYF.

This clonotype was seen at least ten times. The CDR3 sequence: CASSLPGGTEAFF. CDR3 DNA: TGCGCCAGCAGCCTACCCGGGGGGACTGAAGCTTTCTTT. The chain employs TRBV5-1 and TRBJ1-1; D is possibly TRBD1 (5 bases). The CDR3 totals 13 residues. The germline gives CDR1 SGHRS, CDR2 YFSETQ. Between the trimmed V and J ends, which lost 4 bases and 5 bases, there was a span of 12 bases.

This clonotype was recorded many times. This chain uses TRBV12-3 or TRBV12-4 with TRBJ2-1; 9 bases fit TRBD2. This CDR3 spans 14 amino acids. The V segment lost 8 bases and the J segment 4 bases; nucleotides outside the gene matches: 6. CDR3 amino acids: CASLGTSRYNEQFF. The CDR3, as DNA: TGTGCCAGCTTGGGGACTAGCCGATACAATGAGCAGTTCTTC.

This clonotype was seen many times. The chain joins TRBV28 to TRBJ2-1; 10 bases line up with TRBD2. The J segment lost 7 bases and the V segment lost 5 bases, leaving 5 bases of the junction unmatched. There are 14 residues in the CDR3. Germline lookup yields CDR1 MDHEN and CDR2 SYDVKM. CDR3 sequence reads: CASSLAGVENEQFF. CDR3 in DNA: TGTGCCAGCAGTCTAGCGGGAGTCGAGAATGAGCAGTTCTTC. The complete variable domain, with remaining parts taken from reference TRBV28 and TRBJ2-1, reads DVKVTQSSRYLVKRTGEKVFLECVQDMDHENMFWYRQDPGLGLRLIYFSYDVKMKEKGDIPEGYSVSREKKERFSLILESASTNQTSMYLCASSLAGVENEQFFGPGTRLTVL.

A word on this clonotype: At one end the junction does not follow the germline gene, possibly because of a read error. The CDR3 coding sequence is TGTGCCAGCAGCGAAGCCAGGGAGGGATACAATGAGCAGTTCTTC. This sequence encodes CASSEAREGYNEQFF. The V call is TRBV6-1, the J call TRBJ2-1; 7 bases are shared with TRBD2. The CDR3 sequence is 15 residues long. CDR1 and CDR2 (germline): MNHNS, SASEGT.